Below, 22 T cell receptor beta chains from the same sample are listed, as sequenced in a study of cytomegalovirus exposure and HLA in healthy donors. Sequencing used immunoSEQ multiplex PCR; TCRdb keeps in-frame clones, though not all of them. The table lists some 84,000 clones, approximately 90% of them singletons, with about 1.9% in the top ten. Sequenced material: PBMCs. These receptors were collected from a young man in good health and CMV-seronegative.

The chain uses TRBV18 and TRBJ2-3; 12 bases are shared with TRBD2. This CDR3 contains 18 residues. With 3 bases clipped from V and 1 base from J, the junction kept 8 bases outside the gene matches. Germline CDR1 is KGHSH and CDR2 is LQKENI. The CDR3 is CASSPLASGGAGTDTQYF. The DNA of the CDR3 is TGTGCCAGCTCACCGTTGGCTAGCGGGGGGGCCGGCACAGATACGCAGTATTTT.

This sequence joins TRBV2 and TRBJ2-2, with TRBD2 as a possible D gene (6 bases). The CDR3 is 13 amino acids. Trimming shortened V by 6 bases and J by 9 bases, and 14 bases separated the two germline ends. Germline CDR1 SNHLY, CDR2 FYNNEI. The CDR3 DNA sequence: TGTGCCAGCAGGACTGGAGGGCACCGGGAGCTGTTTTTT. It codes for CASRTGGHRELFF.

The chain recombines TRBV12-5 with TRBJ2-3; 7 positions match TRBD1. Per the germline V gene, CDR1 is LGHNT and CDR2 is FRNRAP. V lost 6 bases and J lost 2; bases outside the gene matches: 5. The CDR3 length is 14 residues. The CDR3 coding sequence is TGTGCTAGTGGACCGGGACAGAACACAGATACGCAGTATTTT. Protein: CASGPGQNTDTQYF.

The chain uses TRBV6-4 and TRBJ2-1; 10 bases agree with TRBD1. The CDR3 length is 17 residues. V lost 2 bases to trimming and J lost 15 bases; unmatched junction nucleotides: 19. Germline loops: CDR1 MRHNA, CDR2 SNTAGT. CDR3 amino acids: CASSDDRPRGRDRGMFF. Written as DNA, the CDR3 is TGTGCCAGCAGTGACGATCGCCCCCGGGGCCGGGACAGGGGAATGTTCTTC.

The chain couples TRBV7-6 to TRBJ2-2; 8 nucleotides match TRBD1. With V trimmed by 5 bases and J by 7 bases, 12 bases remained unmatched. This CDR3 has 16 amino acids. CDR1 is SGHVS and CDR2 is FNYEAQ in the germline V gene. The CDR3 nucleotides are TGTGCCAGCAGCCCGGGGGACAGGTCGTATATCGGGGAGCTGTTTTTT. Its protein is CASSPGDRSYIGELFF.

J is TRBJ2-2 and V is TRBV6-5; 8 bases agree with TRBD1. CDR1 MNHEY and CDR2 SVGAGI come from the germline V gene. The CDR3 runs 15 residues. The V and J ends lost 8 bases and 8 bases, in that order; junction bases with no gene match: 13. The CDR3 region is CASGIRQGLLGELFF. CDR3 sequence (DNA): TGTGCCAGCGGCATACGACAGGGGCTTTTGGGGGAGCTGTTTTTT.

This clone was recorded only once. The CDR3: CASSPRLRALSYNEQFF. The CDR3 nucleotides read TGTGCCAGCAGCCCCCGTCTGCGGGCCCTCTCCTACAATGAGCAGTTCTTC. The rearrangement uses TRBV14 and TRBJ2-1; perhaps TRBD2 as D (5 bases). Looked up from germline, CDR1 is SGHDN and CDR2 is FVKESK. V was shortened by 4 bases and J by 0 bases, with 16 bases between the two germline ends. CDR3 length equals 17 residues.

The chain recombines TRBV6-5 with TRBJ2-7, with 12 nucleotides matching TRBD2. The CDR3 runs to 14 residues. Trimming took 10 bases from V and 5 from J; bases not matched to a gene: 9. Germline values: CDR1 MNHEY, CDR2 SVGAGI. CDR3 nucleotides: TGTGCCACGGAGACTAGCGGGAGAAGTGACGAGCAGTACTTC. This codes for CATETSGRSDEQYF.

The CDR3 bases are TGTGCCAGCTCACCATTAGACAGGGGGCGAGACGAGCAGTACTTC. It encodes CASSPLDRGRDEQYF. The chain joins TRBV18 to TRBJ2-7; TRBD1 matches 10 bases. The V segment lost 2 bases and the J segment 5 bases; nucleotides outside the gene matches: 6. The CDR3 has 15 residues. Germline loops: CDR1 KGHSH, CDR2 LQKENI.

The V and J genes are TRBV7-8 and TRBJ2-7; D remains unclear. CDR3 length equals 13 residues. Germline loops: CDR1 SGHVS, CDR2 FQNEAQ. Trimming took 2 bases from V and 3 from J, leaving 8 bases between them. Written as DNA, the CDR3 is TGTGCCAGCAGCTTACTCCCTAACTACGAGCAGTACTTC. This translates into CASSLLPNYEQYF.

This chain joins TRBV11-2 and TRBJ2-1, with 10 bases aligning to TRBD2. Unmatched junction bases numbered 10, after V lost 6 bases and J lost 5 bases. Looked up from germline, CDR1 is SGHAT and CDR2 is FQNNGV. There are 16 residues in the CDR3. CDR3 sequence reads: CASRPTGTSVNNEQFF. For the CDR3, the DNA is TGTGCCAGCAGGCCCACCGGGACTAGCGTAAACAATGAGCAGTTCTTC.

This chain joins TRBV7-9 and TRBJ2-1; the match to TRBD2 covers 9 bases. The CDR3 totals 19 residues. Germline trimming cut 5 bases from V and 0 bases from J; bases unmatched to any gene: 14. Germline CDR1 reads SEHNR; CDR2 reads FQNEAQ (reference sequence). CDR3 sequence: CASSPTQRGAVFSYNEQFF. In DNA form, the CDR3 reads TGTGCCAGCAGCCCGACCCAGCGGGGGGCAGTATTCTCCTACAATGAGCAGTTCTTC.

CDR3 loop: CASSLGQDGYTF. The DNA of the CDR3 is TGTGCCAGCAGCTTGGGACAGGATGGCTACACCTTC. This rearrangement joins TRBV5-6 to TRBJ1-2; D might be TRBD1 (6 bases). The CDR3 is 12 residues long. V lost 0 bases, J lost 6 bases, and 6 bases lay in between. The germline V gene encodes CDR1 SGHDT and CDR2 YYEEEE.

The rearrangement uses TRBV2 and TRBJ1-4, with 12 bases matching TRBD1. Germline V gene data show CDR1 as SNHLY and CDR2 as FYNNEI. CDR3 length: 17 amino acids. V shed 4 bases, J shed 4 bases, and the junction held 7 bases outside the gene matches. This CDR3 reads CASSVGTGGISNEKLFF. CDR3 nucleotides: TGTGCCAGCAGTGTCGGGACAGGGGGCATTAGTAATGAAAAACTGTTTTTT.

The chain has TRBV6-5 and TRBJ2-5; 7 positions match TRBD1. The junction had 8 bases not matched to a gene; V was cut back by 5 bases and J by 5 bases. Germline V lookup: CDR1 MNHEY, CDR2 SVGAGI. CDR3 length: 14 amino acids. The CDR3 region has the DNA TGTGCCAGCAGTCCAACAGGGGCCGGGGAGACCCAGTACTTC. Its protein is CASSPTGAGETQYF.

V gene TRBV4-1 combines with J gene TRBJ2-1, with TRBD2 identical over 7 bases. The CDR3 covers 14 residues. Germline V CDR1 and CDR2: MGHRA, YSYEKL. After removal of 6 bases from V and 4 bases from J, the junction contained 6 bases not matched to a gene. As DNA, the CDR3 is TGCGCCAGCAGTACGGCGGGGGTGTACAATGAGCAGTTCTTC. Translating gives CASSTAGVYNEQFF.

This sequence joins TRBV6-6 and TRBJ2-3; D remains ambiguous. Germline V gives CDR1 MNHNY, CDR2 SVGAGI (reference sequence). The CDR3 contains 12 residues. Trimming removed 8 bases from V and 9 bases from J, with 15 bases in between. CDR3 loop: CASAQLSPTQYF. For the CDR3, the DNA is TGTGCCAGCGCCCAACTTTCCCCCACGCAGTATTTT.

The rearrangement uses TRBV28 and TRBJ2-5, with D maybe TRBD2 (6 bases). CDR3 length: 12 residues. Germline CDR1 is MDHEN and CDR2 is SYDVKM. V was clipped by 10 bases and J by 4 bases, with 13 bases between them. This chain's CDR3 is CATLTSGETQYF. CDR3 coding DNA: TGTGCCACCCTGACTAGTGGAGAGACCCAGTACTTC.

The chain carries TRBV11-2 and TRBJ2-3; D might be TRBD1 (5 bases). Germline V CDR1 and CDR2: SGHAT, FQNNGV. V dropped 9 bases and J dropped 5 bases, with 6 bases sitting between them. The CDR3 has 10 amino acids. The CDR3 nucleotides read TGTGCCAGTCAGGGAGATACGCAGTATTTT. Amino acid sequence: CASQGDTQYF. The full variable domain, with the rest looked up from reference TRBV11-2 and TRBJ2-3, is EAGVAQSPRYKIIEKRQSVAFWCNPISGHATLYWYQQILGQGPKLLIQFQNNGVVDDSQLPKDRFSAERLKGVDSTLKIQPAKLEDSAVYLCASQGDTQYFGPGTRLTVL.

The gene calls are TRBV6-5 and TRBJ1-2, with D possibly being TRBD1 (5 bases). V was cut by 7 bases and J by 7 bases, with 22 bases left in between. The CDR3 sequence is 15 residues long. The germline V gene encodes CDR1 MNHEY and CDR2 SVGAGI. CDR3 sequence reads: CASTPQGEGRAGYTF. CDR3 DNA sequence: TGTGCCAGCACTCCACAAGGGGAGGGCAGGGCTGGCTACACCTTC.

CDR3 bases: TGTGCCAGCAGCTTCCGGAGGGACACCATATATTTT. It specifies CASSFRRDTIYF. The chain links TRBV11-2 to TRBJ1-3; no definite D call. This CDR3 has 12 residues. Germline V CDR1 and CDR2: SGHAT, FQNNGV. The V gene lost 3 bases and the J gene lost 8 bases, with 8 bases spanning the gap.

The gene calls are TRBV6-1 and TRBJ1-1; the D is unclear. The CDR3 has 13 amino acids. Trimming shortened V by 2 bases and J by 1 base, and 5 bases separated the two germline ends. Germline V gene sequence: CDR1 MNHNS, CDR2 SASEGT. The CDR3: CASSERENTEAFF. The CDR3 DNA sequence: TGTGCCAGCAGTGAACGGGAGAACACTGAAGCTTTCTTT.